These 27 T cell receptor beta chains were sequenced from one sample in a study of T cells in Graves' hyperthyroidism and ophthalmopathy. Amplified TCR beta CDR3 regions derived from RNA transcripts. The study used the HTBI primer set for a first-round RT-PCR of the TCR CDR3. MiXCR, applied by TCRdb to the multiplex PCR reads, yields one record per CDR3 protein. The data hold about 380,000 distinct CDR3 sequences, with about 15% observed a single time. Sequenced input: blood. Every receptor here comes from a woman in her fifties or sixties with Graves' hyperthyroidism.

The chain has TRBV30 and TRBJ2-6; TRBD2 aligns across 7 bases. The CDR3 runs to 19 residues. Germline V gene data show CDR1 as GTSNPN and CDR2 as SVGIG (reference sequence). V shed 0 bases, J shed 1 base, and the junction held 12 bases outside the gene matches. DNA for the CDR3: TGTGCCTGGAGTGTATGGCGGGGGAGGTCGTGGTCTGGGGCCAACGTCCTGACTTTC. As protein: CAWSVWRGRSWSGANVLTF.

This clonotype showed up many times. The rearrangement uses TRBV7-3 and TRBJ2-1; 9 nucleotides line up with TRBD2. The CDR3 totals 16 residues. Germline-derived CDR1 and CDR2 are SGHTA and FQGTGA. The trim removed 6 bases at V and 4 bases at J, leaving 10 bases unmatched. This chain's CDR3 is CASSQRWTSEYNEQFF. CDR3 DNA sequence: TGTGCCAGCAGTCAAAGATGGACTAGCGAATACAATGAGCAGTTCTTC.

In this sample, this clonotype turned up a few times. The DNA for the CDR3 is TGTGCCAGCAGCGTAATGACTTTGACAGATACGCAGTATTTT. It is translated as CASSVMTLTDTQYF. The chain couples TRBV2 to TRBJ2-3; D is unresolved. Trimming pared 6 bases from V and 3 bases from J, leaving 13 bases between. The germline V gene encodes CDR1 SNHLY and CDR2 FYNNEI. The CDR3 length is 14 residues.

V usage is TRBV5-6 and J usage is TRBJ2-5; 10 positions match TRBD2. Germline CDR1 and CDR2: SGHDT and YYEEEE. The CDR3 loop spans 16 amino acids. V gave up 1 base and J gave up 4 bases; unmatched junction bases: 7. The CDR3 reads CASSLRLAGAVETQYF. The CDR3 bases are TGTGCCAGCAGCTTGAGGCTAGCGGGAGCGGTAGAGACCCAGTACTTC. Full variable domain (rest looked up from reference TRBV5-6 and TRBJ2-5): DAGVTQSPTHLIKTRGQQVTLRCSPKSGHDTVSWYQQALGQGPQFIFQYYEEEERQRGNFPDRFSGHQFPNYSSELNVNALLLGDSALYLCASSLRLAGAVETQYFGPGTRLLVL.

This clonotype was seen repeatedly, ten times or more. This chain joins TRBV14 and TRBJ2-3; 7 nucleotides align to TRBD2. The trim removed 2 bases at V and 6 bases at J, leaving 5 bases unmatched. CDR3 length: 14 residues. Germline V gene data show CDR1 as SGHDN and CDR2 as FVKESK. CDR3 nucleotide sequence: TGTGCCAGCAGCCAAATCACACTAGCGGATACGCAGTATTTT. Its translation is CASSQITLADTQYF.

This clonotype has at least ten counts. This rearrangement joins TRBV11-1 to TRBJ2-1, with a possible D match to TRBD2 (6 bases). CDR3 length: 13 residues. V was pared by 0 bases and J by 10 bases, with 10 bases between. From germline, CDR1 is SGHAT and CDR2 FQDESV (reference sequence). CDR3 protein: CASSLATSREQFF. The DNA of the CDR3 is TGTGCCAGCAGCTTAGCGACTAGTCGAGAGCAGTTCTTC.

V usage is TRBV11-2 and J usage is TRBJ2-1, with TRBD2 matching 16 bases. Per the germline V gene, CDR1 is SGHAT and CDR2 is FQNNGV. The length of the CDR3 is 17 residues. J lost 6 bases, V lost 4 bases, and 6 bases had no gene match. CDR3 sequence: CASSSAGLAGGLNEQFF. The CDR3 nucleotides are TGTGCCAGCAGCTCGGCGGGACTAGCGGGAGGGCTCAATGAGCAGTTCTTC.

This clonotype was counted a few times. V is TRBV11-2 and J is TRBJ2-7; 12 bases align to TRBD2. This CDR3 spans 20 amino acids. The germline CDR1 and CDR2 sequences are SGHAT and FQNNGV. After removal of 6 bases from V and 0 bases from J, the junction contained 18 bases not matched to a gene. This CDR3 is CASSPSSTSGGYFPSYEQYF. Written as DNA, the CDR3 is TGTGCCAGCAGTCCGTCCTCGACTAGCGGGGGTTATTTTCCCTCCTACGAGCAGTACTTC.

This clonotype was observed many times. The chain is built from TRBV2 and TRBJ1-5; D call uncertain. This CDR3 has 18 amino acids. V was pared by 0 bases and J by 7 bases, with 22 bases between. CDR1 is SNHLY and CDR2 is FYNNEI in the germline V gene. The CDR3 DNA sequence: TGTGCCAGCAGTGAAGCGCTTTTTTACAGCCCCCTGAGGCAGCCCCAGCATTTT. Translated, it gives CASSEALFYSPLRQPQHF.

About this clonotype: A read error is possible here, since a much larger clone lies one base away. The rearrangement links TRBV24-1 to TRBJ2-3; TRBD2 matches at 9 bases. The CDR3 runs 17 residues. Germline V gene data show CDR1 as KGHDR and CDR2 as SFDVKD. CDR3 region: CATNDLETSGSTDTQYF. Here the CDR3 DNA reads TGTGCCACCAATGATTTGGAGACTAGCGGATCCACAGATACGCAGTATTTT.

Notes on this clonotype: A much larger clonotype is one base distant, so this may be a read error. The rearrangement joins TRBV12-3 or TRBV12-4 to TRBJ1-1, with D possibly matching TRBD1 (5 bases). Trimming pared 8 bases from V and 1 base from J, leaving 17 bases between. The CDR3 is 15 amino acids. CDR3 residues: CASDVAGEGNTEAFF. The DNA for the CDR3 is TGTGCCAGCGACGTGGCGGGGGAAGGGAACACTGAAGCTTTCTTT.

This clonotype was detected only a few times. V gene TRBV4-1 combines with J gene TRBJ2-7; 7 nucleotides align to TRBD1. V trimming: 4 bases; J trimming: 6 bases; junction bases outside the gene matches: 12. The CDR3 extends over 15 amino acids. Germline V gene data show CDR1 as MGHRA and CDR2 as YSYEKL. CDR3 nucleotide sequence: TGCGCCAGCAGCCCCAATCGACAGGGTATTGGCGAGCAGTACTTC. As protein: CASSPNRQGIGEQYF.

This clonotype was counted ten times or more. CDR3 residues: CASSPGQLSYGYTF. CDR3 in DNA: TGTGCCAGCTCACCGGGACAGCTCTCCTATGGCTACACCTTC. The chain has TRBV18 and TRBJ1-2, with TRBD1 matching over 7 bases. Germline CDR1 is KGHSH and CDR2 is LQKENI. V lost 3 bases and J lost 4; bases outside the gene matches: 5. This CDR3 is built from 14 residues. Filled out from reference TRBV18 and TRBJ1-2, the complete variable domain reads NAGVMQNPRHLVRRRGQEARLRCSPMKGHSHVYWYRQLPEEGLKFMVYLQKENIIDESGMPKERFSAEFPKEGPSILRIQQVVRGDSAAYFCASSPGQLSYGYTFGSGTRLTVV.

The table lists this clonotype with a few counts. The chain uses TRBV5-1 and TRBJ1-1; D might be TRBD1 (5 bases). V was shortened by 4 bases and J by 4 bases, with 14 bases between the two germline ends. Germline-derived CDR1 and CDR2 are SGHRS and YFSETQ. The CDR3 is 14 amino acids. CDR3 protein: CASSRLGRGTEAFF. The DNA for the CDR3 is TGCGCCAGCAGCAGGTTGGGACGGGGCACTGAAGCTTTCTTT.

This clonotype was found many times. The chain has TRBV7-9 and TRBJ1-2; D is ambiguous. CDR1 and CDR2 from the germline V gene are SEHNR and FQNEAQ (reference sequence). CDR3 length equals 13 residues. With 5 bases removed from V and 4 bases from J, the gap between germline ends came to 11 bases. CDR3 nucleotide sequence: TGTGCCAGCAGCCTCACGCAGACCTATGGCTACACCTTC. Amino acid sequence: CASSLTQTYGYTF.

This clonotype was observed at least ten times. The J gene is TRBJ2-2, the V gene TRBV18; D is uncertain. The CDR3 sequence is 15 residues long. CDR1 and CDR2 (germline): KGHSH, LQKENI. The V end was cut by 0 bases, the J end by 8 bases, with 13 bases between. DNA for the CDR3: TGTGCCAGCTCACCACCTAGGACCACAGAGGGGGAGCTGTTTTTT. It specifies CASSPPRTTEGELFF.

This clonotype was counted between two and nine times. J is TRBJ2-1 and V is TRBV6-2 or TRBV6-3; 11 nucleotides align to TRBD1. The CDR3 spans 17 residues. The J segment lost 7 bases and the V segment lost 2 bases, leaving 10 bases of the junction unmatched. Germline-derived CDR1 and CDR2 are MNHEY and SVGEGT. This CDR3 reads CASSYAGTGQGGNEQFF. As DNA, the CDR3 is TGTGCCAGCAGTTACGCGGGAACGGGACAGGGGGGGAATGAGCAGTTCTTC.

This clonotype occurred many times. The chain recombines TRBV5-1 with TRBJ1-6; TRBD1 agrees at 9 bases. V lost 5 bases, J lost 7 bases, and 4 bases stayed unmatched. From germline, CDR1 is SGHRS and CDR2 YFSETQ. The CDR3 totals 14 residues. The CDR3 nucleotides are TGCGCCAGCAGTTCCGACAGGGGGAATTCACCCCTCCACTTT. It yields the protein CASSSDRGNSPLHF. Full variable domain (outside the CDR3, taken from reference TRBV5-1 and TRBJ1-6): KAGVTQTPRYLIKTRGQQVTLSCSPISGHRSVSWYQQTPGQGLQFLFEYFSETQRNKGNFPGRFSGRQFSNSRSEMNVSTLELGDSALYLCASSSDRGNSPLHFGNGTRLTVT.

This clonotype was recorded at least ten times. This chain joins TRBV11-2 and TRBJ2-1; 7 positions match TRBD2. The germline V gene has CDR1 SGHAT and CDR2 FQNNGV. The ends lost 1 base at V and 3 bases at J; junction bases unmatched: 3. The length of the CDR3 is 15 residues. CDR3 in DNA: TGTGCCAGCAGCTTAGGCGGGAGTGGCTACAATGAGCAGTTCTTC. As protein: CASSLGGSGYNEQFF.

This clonotype has ten or more counts. This chain joins TRBV20-1 and TRBJ1-3; tentative D call: TRBD1 (5 bases). The CDR3 runs 13 residues. Per the germline V gene, CDR1 is DFQATT and CDR2 is SNEGSKA (reference sequence). Trimming removed 5 bases at V and 5 bases at J, with 13 bases between. The CDR3 protein is CSAAGAGRNTIYF. CDR3 in DNA: TGCAGTGCTGCCGGGGCCGGGAGAAACACCATATATTTT.

Remarks on this clonotype: As the CDR3 is not closed by the conserved phenylalanine or tryptophan, this likely results from a read error. This chain joins TRBV20-1 and TRBJ1-1; the D is unclear. Germline values: CDR1 DFQATT, CDR2 SNEGSKA (reference sequence). V lost 3 bases and J lost 0, with 8 bases in between. The CDR3 runs 13 residues. As DNA, the CDR3 is TGCAGTGCTAGGGGCAGTCTGAACACTGAAGCTTTCCTT. It specifies CSARGSLNTEAFL.

J is TRBJ2-7 and V is TRBV20-1; 7 bases are a match to TRBD2. Germline V gives CDR1 DFQATT, CDR2 SNEGSKA (reference sequence). The trim removed 2 bases at V and 3 bases at J, leaving 10 bases unmatched. The CDR3 runs 15 residues. CDR3 sequence: CSARPTGGGSYEQYF. CDR3 in DNA: TGCAGTGCTAGACCAACGGGAGGAGGCAGCTACGAGCAGTACTTC.

This clonotype was found many times. This chain joins TRBV20-1 and TRBJ1-4; the D gene is possibly TRBD1 (6 bases). The CDR3 extends over 14 amino acids. Trimming removed 0 bases from V and 8 bases from J, with 13 bases in between. In germline, CDR1 is DFQATT, CDR2 SNEGSKA (reference sequence). The DNA for the CDR3 is TGCAGTGCTAGAGATTACAGGGCCGGGGAAAAACTGTTTTTT. Amino acid sequence: CSARDYRAGEKLFF.

This chain joins TRBV7-6 and TRBJ2-7; D call uncertain. V was shortened by 5 bases and J by 5 bases, with 7 bases between the two germline ends. CDR1 SGHVS and CDR2 FNYEAQ come from the germline V gene. The CDR3 extends over 11 amino acids. The CDR3 bases are TGTGCCAGCAGCCATTACAACGAGCAGTACTTC. Translated: CASSHYNEQYF.

The rearrangement links TRBV30 to TRBJ2-7; 16 bases match TRBD2. V lost 2 bases, J lost 6 bases, and 4 bases stayed unmatched. From germline, CDR1 is GTSNPN and CDR2 SVGIG (reference sequence). CDR3 length: 15 residues. The CDR3, as DNA: TGTGCCTGGAGTCCCGGGACTAGCGGGAGGGCCGAGCAGTACTTC. Translating it yields CAWSPGTSGRAEQYF.

J is TRBJ2-7 and V is TRBV5-1; the D gene is possibly TRBD2 (6 bases). The CDR3 runs 14 residues. V lost 4 bases to trimming and J lost 2 bases, with 13 bases between them. Germline assignment: CDR1 SGHRS and CDR2 YFSETQ. Written as DNA, the CDR3 is TGCGCCAGCAGCCCGGGGGTCAGTACCTACGAGCAGTACTTC. As protein: CASSPGVSTYEQYF. Variable domain in full (rest from reference TRBV5-1 and TRBJ2-7): KAGVTQTPRYLIKTRGQQVTLSCSPISGHRSVSWYQQTPGQGLQFLFEYFSETQRNKGNFPGRFSGRQFSNSRSEMNVSTLELGDSALYLCASSPGVSTYEQYFGPGTRLTVT.

This chain connects TRBV24-1 to TRBJ1-1; perhaps TRBD1 as D (6 bases). Germline V gives CDR1 KGHDR, CDR2 SFDVKD. The CDR3 runs 10 residues. The V gene lost 12 bases and the J gene lost 11 bases, with 15 bases spanning the gap. This CDR3 reads CASGQGWAFF. In DNA form, the CDR3 reads TGTGCCTCGGGGCAGGGGTGGGCTTTCTTT.